The TCR beta chain described here comes from a study of T cell responses to AZD1222 COVID-19 vaccine. Study results and limitations: Repertoire sampling occurred only after the peak T cell response.

Concerning this clone itself: The target antigen is unknown.

Assay used: immunoSEQ multiplex PCR; TCRdb lists only in-frame clones, some missing. Of roughly 66,000 clones listed, roughly four fifths are singletons. The CDR3 contains 12 residues. Deletions cut 1 base from V and 2 bases from J, with 0 bases between. CDR1 and CDR2 from the germline V gene are SEHNR and FQNEAQ (reference sequence). V is TRBV7-9 and J is TRBJ1-5; D unresolved. Sequenced here: peripheral blood, sampled on day 0 of AZD1222 vaccination. This TCR came from an adult in good health. As DNA, the CDR3 is TGTGCCAGCAGCTTAGGCAATCAGCCCCAGCATTTT. Amino acids: CASSLGNQPQHF.